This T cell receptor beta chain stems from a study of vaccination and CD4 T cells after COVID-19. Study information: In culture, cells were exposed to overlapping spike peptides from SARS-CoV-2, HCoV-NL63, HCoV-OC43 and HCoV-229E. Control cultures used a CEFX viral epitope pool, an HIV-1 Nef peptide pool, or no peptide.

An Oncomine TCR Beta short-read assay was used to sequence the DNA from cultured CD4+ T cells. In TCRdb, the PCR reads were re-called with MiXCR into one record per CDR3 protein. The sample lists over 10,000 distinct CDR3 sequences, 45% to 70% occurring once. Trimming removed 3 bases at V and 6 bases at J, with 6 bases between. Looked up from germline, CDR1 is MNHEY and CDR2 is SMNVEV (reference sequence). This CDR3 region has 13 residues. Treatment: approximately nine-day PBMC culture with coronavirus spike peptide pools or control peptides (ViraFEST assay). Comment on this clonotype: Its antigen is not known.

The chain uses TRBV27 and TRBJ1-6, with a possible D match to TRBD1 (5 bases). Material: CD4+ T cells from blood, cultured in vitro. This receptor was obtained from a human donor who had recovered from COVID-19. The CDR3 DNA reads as TGTGCCAGCAGTTTTGGGACTAATTCACCCCTCCACTTT. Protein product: CASSFGTNSPLHF.